The 24 T cell receptor beta chains given below trace back to one sample, sequenced in a study of shared clonotypes between healthy human individuals (dated by TCRdb to the early 2020s). The method behind the library was the immunoSEQ multiplex PCR assay. This immuneACCESS table, as held by TCRdb, lists in-frame sequences with V and J called but not all clones. Of the missing ones, under half trace to an unresolved V gene in checked studies; the others have no known cause. The sample table lists about 2.4 million clones, approximately 93% of them with a count of one. 0.35% to 0.45% of the sample is held by the ten biggest clonotypes. Sequences were obtained from naive CD4+ T cells from PBMCs. The cell subset or site label, as the study defines it: CD45RA+ positively selected. These receptors were taken from a man between 18 and 29 years old in good health. Some clones in this sample may be carry-over from other donors' samples.

The rearrangement uses TRBV30 and TRBJ1-2, with D possibly TRBD1 on 5 matching bases. Germline V CDR1 and CDR2: GTSNPN, SVGIG (reference sequence). The CDR3 is 13 amino acids. Trimming left V 3 bases short and J 3 bases short, with 11 bases between. The CDR3 sequence is CAWSEGEYYGYTF. CDR3 in DNA: TGTGCCTGGAGCGAAGGGGAATACTATGGCTACACCTTC.

This chain uses TRBV5-1 with TRBJ2-7, with a possible D match to TRBD2 (5 bases). V lost 0 bases and J 6 bases, leaving 16 bases between the germline ends. Germline V lookup: CDR1 SGHRS, CDR2 YFSETQ. The CDR3 runs 15 residues. The CDR3 reads CASSLDSPSFSEQYF. The CDR3 DNA follows: TGCGCCAGCAGCTTGGATAGCCCTAGCTTTTCCGAGCAGTACTTC.

The chain carries TRBV29-1 and TRBJ2-7, with 9 bases matching TRBD1. Germline V CDR1 and CDR2: SQVTM, ANQGSEA. This CDR3 contains 12 residues. Germline trimming cut 6 bases from V and 2 bases from J; bases unmatched to any gene: 2. The CDR3 here is CSVRDRAYEQYF. For the CDR3, the DNA is TGCAGCGTCCGGGACAGGGCCTACGAGCAGTACTTC.

On this clone itself: This sample includes further DNA sequences coding for the same CDR3. V usage is TRBV29-1 and J usage is TRBJ2-3, with unresolved D. The CDR3 contains 13 residues. CDR1 is SQVTM and CDR2 is ANQGSEA in the germline V gene. V lost 3 bases and J lost 3, with 10 bases in between. The CDR3 is CSVDGRLTDTQYF. CDR3 DNA: TGCAGCGTTGATGGCAGGCTAACAGATACGCAGTATTTT.

This chain uses TRBV7-2 with TRBJ2-3, with 7 bases fitting TRBD2. After removal of 1 base from V and 5 bases from J, the junction contained 6 bases not matched to a gene. The CDR3 contains 15 residues. Germline V CDR1 and CDR2: SGHTA, FQGNSA. The CDR3 DNA sequence: TGTGCCAGCAGCTTAGAGGCGGGAGTGATAGATACGCAGTATTTT. Residues: CASSLEAGVIDTQYF.

The chain uses TRBV10-3 and TRBJ2-1, with TRBD1 matching 7 bases. Germline V gene data show CDR1 as ENHRY and CDR2 as SYGVKD. Germline trimming cut 4 bases from V and 0 bases from J; bases unmatched to any gene: 6. The CDR3 consists of 16 residues. The DNA of the CDR3 is TGTGCCATCAGTGCCGCGACAGGGAGCTCCTACAATGAGCAGTTCTTC. Residues: CAISAATGSSYNEQFF.

This clone was recorded only once. The CDR3 sequence is CASSLARAGYEQYF. The CDR3 bases are TGTGCCAGCAGCTTGGCACGGGCCGGCTACGAGCAGTACTTC. The chain combines TRBV5-4 with TRBJ2-7; D not resolved. This CDR3 comprises 14 residues. Trimming removed 0 bases from V and 3 bases from J, with 10 bases in between. The germline gives CDR1 SGHNT, CDR2 YYREEE (reference sequence).

The CDR3 nucleotides read TGTGCCAGCAGCCCCCCCGGGACTAGGGAGCTGTTTTTT. It specifies CASSPPGTRELFF. This chain links TRBV7-9 with TRBJ2-2; 7 bases map to TRBD2. V lost 5 bases to trimming and J lost 9 bases; unmatched junction nucleotides: 6. Germline V gene sequence: CDR1 SEHNR, CDR2 FQNEAQ (reference sequence). CDR3 length equals 13 residues.

The V and J genes are TRBV11-1 and TRBJ2-5, with D possibly matching TRBD2 (5 bases). V lost 5 bases, J lost 5 bases, and 12 bases lay in between. Germline values: CDR1 SGHAT, CDR2 FQDESV (reference sequence). The CDR3 is 13 amino acids. The CDR3 is CASSVGVWETQYF. The CDR3 DNA follows: TGTGCCAGCAGCGTCGGGGTATGGGAGACCCAGTACTTC.

The chain carries TRBV5-1 and TRBJ1-1, with 8 bases aligning to TRBD1. Germline trimming cut 3 bases from V and 3 bases from J; bases unmatched to any gene: 7. This CDR3 comprises 15 residues. Germline values: CDR1 SGHRS, CDR2 YFSETQ. The CDR3 DNA sequence: TGCGCCAGCAGCTGGACCCAGGGGGCTTACACTGAAGCTTTCTTT. Protein sequence: CASSWTQGAYTEAFF.

The J gene is TRBJ2-3, the V gene TRBV11-3, with TRBD2 matching over 9 bases. Trimming at V came to 1 base and at J to 1 base, leaving 3 bases not matched to a gene. Germline V gene lookup returns CDR1 SGHNT and CDR2 YENEEA. The CDR3 covers 16 residues. The CDR3 sequence is CASSLGGGRGTDTQYF. Written as DNA, the CDR3 is TGTGCCAGCAGCTTAGGTGGCGGGAGGGGCACAGATACGCAGTATTTT.

The chain joins TRBV6-5 to TRBJ1-4; no clear D. CDR3 size: 14 residues. Between the trimmed V and J ends, which lost 3 bases and 2 bases, there was a span of 7 bases. Germline values: CDR1 MNHEY, CDR2 SVGAGI. CDR3 residues: CASSYSVTNEKLFF. The CDR3 bases are TGTGCCAGCAGTTATTCGGTTACTAATGAAAAACTGTTTTTT.

The V and J genes are TRBV7-2 and TRBJ1-2; unclear D gene. V lost 2 bases to trimming and J lost 8 bases, with 6 bases between them. This CDR3 comprises 11 residues. Germline CDR1 is SGHTA and CDR2 is FQGNSA. CDR3 nucleotide sequence: TGTGCCAGCAGCTTAAGAGAAGGCTACACCTTC. The encoded protein is CASSLREGYTF.

In its sample, this clone was seen once. Other DNA sequences in this sample translate to the same CDR3. The V gene is TRBV5-1, the J gene TRBJ2-7, with no clear D. Looked up from germline, CDR1 is SGHRS and CDR2 is YFSETQ. V lost 4 bases to trimming and J lost 3 bases, with 8 bases between them. The CDR3 length is 12 residues. CDR3 bases: TGCGCCAGCAGCCCGGTGGGCTACGAGCAGTACTTC. Translating gives CASSPVGYEQYF.

CDR3 nucleotides: TGTGCCAGCACCCACCTAGCGGGAGGGCCCGATGAGCAGTTCTTC. It codes for CASTHLAGGPDEQFF. The chain joins TRBV28 to TRBJ2-1; 12 nucleotides line up with TRBD2. Germline CDR1 and CDR2: MDHEN and SYDVKM. The V and J ends lost 7 bases and 8 bases, in that order; junction bases with no gene match: 9. This CDR3 spans 15 amino acids.

The chain is built from TRBV5-4 and TRBJ2-6, with D uncertain. The CDR3 is 17 residues long. The V gene's germline CDR1 is SGHNT and CDR2 YYREEE (reference sequence). Deletions cut 7 bases from V and 2 bases from J, with 19 bases between. The CDR3 protein is CASFLLSSGTGANVLTF. CDR3 sequence (DNA): TGTGCCAGCTTCCTATTATCGTCGGGTACTGGGGCCAACGTCCTGACTTTC. The variable domain in full, with the rest retrieved from reference TRBV5-4 and TRBJ2-6, is ETGVTQSPTHLIKTRGQQVTLRCSSQSGHNTVSWYQQALGQGPQFIFQYYREEENGRGNFPPRFSGLQFPNYSSELNVNALELDDSALYLCASFLLSSGTGANVLTFGAGSRLTVL.

The chain joins TRBV11-2 to TRBJ2-5; D gene ambiguous. CDR1 is SGHAT and CDR2 is FQNNGV in the germline V gene. The V end lost 8 bases, the J end lost 5 bases, and 15 bases lay between the germline ends. This CDR3 contains 13 residues. The CDR3: CASRPVRRETQYF. The CDR3 DNA is TGTGCCAGCCGCCCCGTTCGGCGGGAGACCCAGTACTTC.

The chain employs TRBV5-1 and TRBJ2-5; tentatively, D is TRBD1 or TRBD2 (5 bases each). This CDR3 spans 15 amino acids. Germline-derived CDR1 and CDR2 are SGHRS and YFSETQ. V lost 4 bases and J lost 0, with 13 bases in between. CDR3 residues: CASSRDGKNQETQYF. The CDR3 DNA reads TGCGCCAGCAGCCGGGACGGAAAGAACCAAGAGACCCAGTACTTC.

The chain employs TRBV6-1 and TRBJ1-1; D may be TRBD1 (5 bases). This CDR3 comprises 15 residues. V lost 0 bases to trimming and J lost 10 bases, with 18 bases between them. Germline CDR1 and CDR2: MNHNS and SASEGT. The CDR3 spells CASSEAVSIAGGAFF. For the CDR3, the DNA is TGTGCCAGCAGTGAAGCTGTGAGCATCGCCGGGGGAGCTTTCTTT.

J is TRBJ1-3 and V is TRBV28, with unresolved D. The germline V gene encodes CDR1 MDHEN and CDR2 SYDVKM. This CDR3 contains 15 residues. With 5 bases removed from V and 4 bases from J, the gap between germline ends came to 15 bases. CDR3 nucleotide sequence: TGTGCCAGCAGTGAATGGGGAGGTGGCGGAAACACCATATATTTT. Translated: CASSEWGGGGNTIYF.

The chain is built from TRBV6-1 and TRBJ1-2, with D tentatively TRBD1 (6 bases). The V end lost 5 bases, the J end lost 2 bases, and 15 bases lay between the germline ends. The CDR3 loop spans 15 amino acids. In germline, CDR1 is MNHNS, CDR2 SASEGT. CDR3 DNA sequence: TGTGCCAGCAGTACAGCCGGGACACCAAACTATGGCTACACCTTC. This codes for CASSTAGTPNYGYTF.

The rearrangement links TRBV30 to TRBJ2-4, with 10 bases matching TRBD1. V dropped 0 bases and J dropped 3; count of bases not matched to a gene: 8. The germline V gene encodes CDR1 GTSNPN and CDR2 SVGIG (reference sequence). The CDR3 has 17 residues. CDR3 nucleotide sequence: TGTGCCTGGAGTGTAGGGTGGACAGGGGGAGACAAAAACATTCAGTACTTC. Translation gives CAWSVGWTGGDKNIQYF.

The chain carries TRBV7-2 and TRBJ2-7; D not certain. V was shortened by 6 bases and J by 0 bases, with 18 bases between the two germline ends. This CDR3 spans 16 amino acids. The germline V gene encodes CDR1 SGHTA and CDR2 FQGNSA. CDR3 in amino acids: CASSRDVGFLSYEQYF. DNA for the CDR3: TGTGCCAGCAGTCGTGATGTGGGATTCCTCTCCTACGAGCAGTACTTC.

The CDR3 sequence is CASSRYRRRALNQPQHF. The CDR3 DNA is TGTGCCAGCAGCAGATATCGCCGGAGGGCTTTAAATCAGCCCCAGCATTTT. The V call is TRBV5-7, the J call TRBJ1-5; no clear D gene. TRBV5-7 is known as an ORF, though its function is uncertain. Trimming cost V 4 bases and J 4 bases, with 21 bases left between them. CDR3 length equals 17 residues.